These 21 T cell receptor beta chains were all obtained from the same sample, sequenced in a study of blood T cells in healthy people across ages. Together with a sample-barcoded 5' primer, a J-beta primer mix was included in a second PCR lasting about 7 to 12 cycles. One entry per CDR3 protein, called by TCRdb with MiXCR from the 5' RACE reads. The repertoire consists of under 1,000,000 distinct CDR3 sequences, with about 46% occurring once and the leading ten covering about a sixth. Sequencing was carried out using blood. The receptors shown here come from a man of 80 years or more in good health.

Only one count was recorded for this clonotype. This sequence joins TRBV5-1 and TRBJ2-3; a possible D gene is TRBD2 (6 bases). The CDR3 totals 15 residues. V lost 6 bases and J 2 bases, leaving 16 bases between the germline ends. Germline V gene sequence: CDR1 SGHRS, CDR2 YFSETQ. In nucleotides, the CDR3 is TGCGCCAGCACCGGTCTAGCGACCTCCACAGATACGCAGTATTTT. Protein: CASTGLATSTDTQYF.

In this sample, this clonotype turned up many times. This sequence joins TRBV29-1 and TRBJ2-5; D not resolved. CDR1 is SQVTM and CDR2 is ANQGSEA in the germline V gene. The CDR3 sequence is 12 residues long. Trimming took 0 bases from V and 5 from J, leaving 7 bases between them. The CDR3 sequence: CSVEETRETQYF. The CDR3 DNA is TGCAGCGTTGAAGAAACTCGGGAGACCCAGTACTTC. The full variable domain, with the rest looked up from reference TRBV29-1 and TRBJ2-5, is SAVISQKPSRDICQRGTSLTIQCQVDSQVTMMFWYRQQPGQSLTLIATANQGSEATYESGFVIDKFPISRPNLTFSTLTVSNMSPEDSSIYLCSVEETRETQYFGPGTRLLVL.

Regarding this clonotype: This CDR3 fails to terminate in the conserved phenylalanine or tryptophan, so it likely reflects a read error. The V gene is TRBV29-1, the J gene TRBJ2-1; no firm D call. The CDR3 covers 13 residues. V shed 0 bases and J shed 3 bases, with 6 bases lying between them. CDR1 and CDR2 from the germline V gene are SQVTM and ANQGSEA. In DNA form, the CDR3 reads TGCAGCGTTGAAGATGCCCTCTACAATGAGCAGTTCCTC. The encoded protein is CSVEDALYNEQFL.

J is TRBJ2-3 and V is TRBV2; D is ambiguous. The CDR3 covers 13 residues. Trimming left V 4 bases short and J 4 bases short, with 9 bases between. Germline CDR1 SNHLY, CDR2 FYNNEI. CDR3 region: CASSGDRPDTQYF. The CDR3 DNA follows: TGTGCCAGCAGTGGAGATCGGCCAGATACGCAGTATTTT.

The rearrangement uses TRBV7-2 and TRBJ1-5; possibly TRBD1 for D (6 bases). CDR3 length equals 15 residues. Deletions cut 4 bases from V and 0 bases from J, with 10 bases between. From germline, CDR1 is SGHTA and CDR2 FQGNSA. The CDR3 bases are TGTGCCAGCAGCTACGACAGGCTTAGCAATCAGCCCCAGCATTTT. As protein: CASSYDRLSNQPQHF.

Only a few counts were recorded for this clonotype. The chain links TRBV15 to TRBJ2-7; TRBD1 is a possible D gene (6 bases). V was pared by 6 bases and J by 7 bases, with 19 bases between. The CDR3 sequence is 14 residues long. From germline, CDR1 is LNHNV and CDR2 YYDKDF (reference sequence). Written as DNA, the CDR3 is TGTGCCACCAGGGTTCAGCCAGGGGCTGAGGAGCAGTACTTC. This sequence encodes CATRVQPGAEEQYF.

The chain joins TRBV7-2 to TRBJ2-7; 7 positions agree with TRBD2. V shed 6 bases, J shed 0 bases, and the junction held 8 bases outside the gene matches. CDR1 SGHTA and CDR2 FQGNSA come from the germline V gene. This CDR3 comprises 15 residues. DNA of the CDR3: TGTGCCAGCAGTCCAAGCGGGATGAGCTCCTACGAGCAGTACTTC. Amino acids: CASSPSGMSSYEQYF.

This clonotype was counted only a few times. This rearrangement joins TRBV27 to TRBJ2-5; tentative D call: TRBD1 (5 bases). The CDR3 length is 15 residues. Per the germline V gene, CDR1 is MNHEY and CDR2 is SMNVEV (reference sequence). The V end lost 7 bases, the J end lost 5 bases, and 20 bases lay between the germline ends. The CDR3 DNA is TGTGCCAGCACCATCTTCGGGCAGGGCGTTGAGACCCAGTACTTC. This translates into CASTIFGQGVETQYF.

The chain recombines TRBV5-5 with TRBJ1-2; tentatively, D is TRBD1 (5 bases). V was clipped by 0 bases and J by 6 bases, with 12 bases between them. Germline V lookup: CDR1 SGHKS, CDR2 YYEKEE (reference sequence). CDR3 length: 14 residues. This CDR3 is CASSLVSGPNGYTF. The CDR3 coding sequence is TGTGCCAGCAGCTTGGTCTCGGGACCAAATGGCTACACCTTC.

In this sample, this clonotype turned up a few times. The chain joins TRBV12-3 or TRBV12-4 to TRBJ1-1; possible D gene TRBD1, 6 bases. The CDR3 has 13 residues. Trimming cost V 3 bases and J 3 bases, with 8 bases left between them. Here the CDR3 reads CASSFRTDTEAFF. The CDR3 coding sequence is TGTGCCAGCAGTTTTAGGACAGACACTGAAGCTTTCTTT.

The chain combines TRBV5-1 with TRBJ2-3, with a possible D match to TRBD1 (5 bases). There are 14 residues in the CDR3. Germline V gene sequence: CDR1 SGHRS, CDR2 YFSETQ. V was trimmed by 4 bases and J by 4 bases, leaving 13 bases between them. CDR3 nucleotide sequence: TGCGCCAGCAGCCTATCTCCAGGGTCAGATACGCAGTATTTT. Protein product: CASSLSPGSDTQYF.

The chain links TRBV12-3 or TRBV12-4 to TRBJ2-1; tentative D call: TRBD2 (5 bases). The J call could be wrong; TRBJ2-7 is a better fit for the DNA end. The CDR3 runs 16 residues. CDR3 DNA sequence: TGTGCCAGCAGGGACGGACTGGAGAGCTCCTACAATGAGCAGTACTTC. Its translation is CASRDGLESSYNEQYF.

This clonotype was counted a few times. V is TRBV7-6 and J is TRBJ2-3; TRBD2 agrees at 8 bases. The length of the CDR3 is 17 residues. With 5 bases clipped from V and 2 bases from J, the junction kept 12 bases outside the gene matches. Germline V lookup: CDR1 SGHVS, CDR2 FNYEAQ. The CDR3 spells CASSRTGLARHTDTQYF. The CDR3 DNA follows: TGTGCCAGCAGCCGGACTGGACTAGCCCGTCACACAGATACGCAGTATTTT.

The chain carries TRBV28 and TRBJ2-7, with TRBD1 matching 9 bases. The DNA end is more similar to TRBJ2-5, so the J call may be wrong. The V gene's germline CDR1 is MDHEN and CDR2 SYDVKM. The CDR3 consists of 16 residues. The CDR3 sequence is CASSSQGTGGGETQYF. CDR3 nucleotide sequence: TGTGCCAGCAGTTCCCAAGGAACAGGGGGCGGGGAGACCCAGTACTTC.

The CDR3 bases are TGTGCCAGCAGTTACAACAGGGGGCCTTCCGGCACAGATACGCAGTATTTT. This codes for CASSYNRGPSGTDTQYF. The chain combines TRBV6-5 with TRBJ2-3; 9 bases match TRBD1. In germline, CDR1 is MNHEY, CDR2 SVGAGI. V shed 2 bases and J 1 base; nucleotides not matched to a gene: 7. This CDR3 is built from 17 residues.

V usage is TRBV5-1 and J usage is TRBJ2-2; tentatively, D is TRBD1 (5 bases). Deletions cut 0 bases from V and 4 bases from J, with 10 bases between. The germline gives CDR1 SGHRS, CDR2 YFSETQ. The CDR3 consists of 15 residues. The CDR3 nucleotides read TGCGCCAGCAGCTTGGCCCCAGGGCCCACCGGGGAGCTGTTTTTT. This encodes CASSLAPGPTGELFF.

This clonotype was found many times. This chain connects TRBV3-1 to TRBJ2-5; 12 nucleotides agree with TRBD1. V lost 4 bases and J lost 5; bases outside the gene matches: 5. The CDR3 loop spans 15 amino acids. In germline, CDR1 is LGHDT, CDR2 YNNKEL (reference sequence). The CDR3 reads CASSPRDRGRETQYF. Written as DNA, the CDR3 is TGTGCCAGCAGCCCGCGGGACAGGGGGCGTGAGACCCAGTACTTC.

This chain uses TRBV14 with TRBJ2-5; 10 nucleotides agree with TRBD2. Germline-derived CDR1 and CDR2 are SGHDN and FVKESK. Losses at the gene ends were 0 bases for V and 4 bases for J; bases not matched to a gene: 8. The CDR3 is 17 residues long. The CDR3: CASSQELGAGGRETQYF. Here the CDR3 DNA reads TGTGCCAGCAGCCAAGAATTGGGAGCGGGAGGGCGAGAGACCCAGTACTTC.

This clonotype was counted only a few times. The gene calls are TRBV7-2 and TRBJ1-2; 7 nucleotides agree with TRBD1. This CDR3 contains 14 residues. Germline CDR1 reads SGHTA; CDR2 reads FQGNSA. J lost 6 bases, V lost 4 bases, and 8 bases had no gene match. The chain's CDR3 is CASSSSRDRDGYTF. CDR3 nucleotide sequence: TGTGCCAGCAGCTCGAGTCGGGACAGAGATGGCTACACCTTC.

There are a few counts of this clonotype. V and J are TRBV7-9 and TRBJ2-3; TRBD2 agrees at 10 bases. The CDR3 covers 18 residues. Trimming at V came to 0 bases and at J to 2 bases, leaving 8 bases not matched to a gene. Germline V gene lookup returns CDR1 SEHNR and CDR2 FQNEAQ (reference sequence). Here the CDR3 DNA reads TGTGCCAGCAGCTTAGCCGGCCCTAGCGGGAGATACACAGATACGCAGTATTTT. This codes for CASSLAGPSGRYTDTQYF.

This clonotype was detected many times. V is TRBV5-1 and J is TRBJ2-7; 9 nucleotides align to TRBD1. CDR1 SGHRS and CDR2 YFSETQ come from the germline V gene. With V trimmed by 4 bases and J by 0 bases, 5 bases remained unmatched. There are 15 residues in the CDR3. CDR3: CASSVTGGSSYEQYF. The CDR3 nucleotides read TGCGCCAGCAGCGTTACAGGGGGCAGCTCCTACGAGCAGTACTTC.